These T cell receptor beta chains were read from a single sample in a study of PD-1 blockade in classical Hodgkin lymphoma. Sequencing used immunoSEQ multiplex PCR; TCRdb keeps in-frame clones, though not all of them. The table records about 94,000 clones, 80% to 90% of them present only once. The specimen was peripheral blood mononuclear cells (PBMCs), collected before the second cycle of nivolumab. These receptors were collected from a human donor with classical Hodgkin lymphoma. Each CDR3 is given with its conserved first and last residue. D genes are given only for firm matches. Clone sizes are given selectively: once, few, many, or a class where the clone is expanded.

V gene: TRBV10-2; D gene: -; clone size: -; J gene: TRBJ1-4; CDR3 length: 12; CDR3 protein: CASSEDREKLFF; CDR3 DNA: TGCGCCAGCAGTGAAGACAGGGAAAAACTGTTTTTT
V gene: TRBV28; D gene: TRBD2; clone size: -; J gene: TRBJ2-4; CDR3 length: 20; CDR3 protein: CASRPNPGLAGGLGKNIQYF; CDR3 DNA: TGTGCCAGCAGGCCAAACCCGGGACTAGCGGGAGGGTTGGGCAAAAACATTCAGTACTTC
V gene: TRBV11-2; D gene: TRBD1; clone size: -; J gene: TRBJ2-7; CDR3 length: 15; CDR3 protein: CASSLRRTGIYEQYF; CDR3 DNA: TGTGCCAGCAGCTTAAGACGGACAGGGATTTACGAGCAGTACTTC
V gene: TRBV11-2; D gene: TRBD2; clone size: -; J gene: TRBJ2-1; CDR3 length: 16; CDR3 protein: CASSLTSGGAYNEQFF; CDR3 DNA: TGTGCCAGCAGCTTGACTAGCGGGGGGGCCTACAATGAGCAGTTCTTC
V gene: TRBV5-4; D gene: -; clone size: -; J gene: TRBJ2-5; CDR3 length: 14; CDR3 protein: CASSLGGVKETQYF; CDR3 DNA: TGTGCCAGCAGCTTGGGCGGGGTGAAAGAGACCCAGTACTTC
V gene: TRBV2; D gene: TRBD1; clone size: -; J gene: TRBJ1-1; CDR3 length: 20; CDR3 protein: CASSERHIPRDRGWDTEAFF; CDR3 DNA: TGTGCCAGCAGTGAACGGCACATTCCCCGGGACAGGGGTTGGGACACTGAAGCTTTCTTT
V gene: TRBV6-1; D gene: -; clone size: -; J gene: TRBJ1-1; CDR3 length: 14; CDR3 protein: CASSFISPNWEAFF; CDR3 DNA: TGTGCCAGCAGTTTTATATCTCCGAATTGGGAAGCTTTCTTT
V gene: TRBV7-9; D gene: -; clone size: -; J gene: TRBJ1-1; CDR3 length: 14; CDR3 protein: CASSLLSVFAQAFF; CDR3 DNA: TGTGCCAGCAGCTTACTCTCGGTTTTTGCTCAGGCTTTCTTT
V gene: TRBV5-1; D gene: TRBD1; clone size: -; J gene: TRBJ1-1; CDR3 length: 17; CDR3 protein: CASSWGDRDYLNTEAFF; CDR3 DNA: TGCGCCAGCAGCTGGGGGGACAGGGACTATTTGAACACTGAAGCTTTCTTT
V gene: TRBV11-2; D gene: -; clone size: -; J gene: TRBJ2-1; CDR3 length: 14; CDR3 protein: CASSFWVDGNEQFF; CDR3 DNA: TGTGCCAGCAGCTTCTGGGTAGACGGCAATGAGCAGTTCTTC
V gene: TRBV5-1; D gene: -; clone size: -; J gene: TRBJ1-3; CDR3 length: 15; CDR3 protein: CASSLEGESGNTIYF; CDR3 DNA: TGCGCCAGCAGCTTGGAGGGGGAGTCTGGAAACACCATATATTTT
V gene: TRBV6-6; D gene: -; clone size: -; J gene: TRBJ2-6; CDR3 length: 14; CDR3 protein: CASAADSGANVLTF; CDR3 DNA: TGTGCCAGTGCCGCGGACTCTGGGGCCAACGTCCTGACTTTC
V gene: TRBV7-6; D gene: TRBD1; clone size: -; J gene: TRBJ1-6; CDR3 length: 18; CDR3 protein: CASSLRTGKGGNNSPLHF; CDR3 DNA: TGTGCCAGCAGCCTACGGACAGGGAAAGGCGGGAATAATTCACCCCTCCACTTT
V gene: TRBV30; D gene: -; clone size: -; J gene: TRBJ2-7; CDR3 length: 12; CDR3 protein: CAWSVGYYEQYF; CDR3 DNA: TGTGCCTGGAGTGTAGGTTACTACGAGCAGTACTTC
V gene: TRBV18; D gene: TRBD2; clone size: -; J gene: TRBJ2-3; CDR3 length: 18; CDR3 protein: CASSPGLAGGPSTDTQYF; CDR3 DNA: TGTGCCAGCTCACCAGGACTAGCGGGGGGTCCTAGCACAGATACGCAGTATTTT
V gene: TRBV28; D gene: -; clone size: -; J gene: TRBJ2-5; CDR3 length: 12; CDR3 protein: CASSGVQETQYF; CDR3 DNA: TGTGCCAGCAGCGGGGTGCAAGAGACCCAGTACTTC
V gene: TRBV5-1; D gene: -; clone size: -; J gene: TRBJ1-2; CDR3 length: 13; CDR3 protein: CASSSGWGGEDTF; CDR3 DNA: TGCGCCAGCAGCTCGGGGTGGGGCGGCGAGGATACCTTC
V gene: TRBV6-6; D gene: TRBD1; clone size: -; J gene: TRBJ1-4; CDR3 length: 16; CDR3 protein: CASSYGGQLGAEKLFF; CDR3 DNA: TGTGCCAGCAGTTACGGGGGACAGCTAGGGGCTGAAAAACTGTTTTTT
V gene: TRBV7-7; D gene: TRBD2; clone size: -; J gene: TRBJ2-5; CDR3 length: 15; CDR3 protein: CASSSQPDGGETQYF; CDR3 DNA: TGTGCCAGCAGCTCCCAGCCCGACGGGGGGGAGACCCAGTACTTC
V gene: TRBV5-1; D gene: TRBD2; clone size: once; J gene: TRBJ2-3; CDR3 length: 18; CDR3 protein: CASSLNPGLAGATDTQYF; CDR3 DNA: TGCGCCAGCAGCCTGAACCCGGGACTAGCGGGAGCAACAGATACGCAGTATTTT
V gene: TRBV7-9; D gene: -; clone size: -; J gene: TRBJ2-7; CDR3 length: 12; CDR3 protein: CASSSQGYEQYF; CDR3 DNA: TGTGCCAGCAGCTCTCAGGGTTACGAGCAGTACTTC
V gene: TRBV28; D gene: -; clone size: -; J gene: TRBJ1-4; CDR3 length: 14; CDR3 protein: CASSSGGVGEKLFF; CDR3 DNA: TGTGCCAGCAGTTCGGGAGGGGTGGGGGAAAAACTGTTTTTT
V gene: TRBV10-3; D gene: TRBD1; clone size: -; J gene: TRBJ1-2; CDR3 length: 15; CDR3 protein: CAIRGTGLPNYGYTF; CDR3 DNA: TGTGCCATCAGGGGGACAGGGCTACCTAACTATGGCTACACCTTC
V gene: TRBV19; D gene: -; clone size: -; J gene: TRBJ2-1; CDR3 length: 14; CDR3 protein: CASSQLVPLDEQFF; CDR3 DNA: TGTGCCAGTAGTCAGCTGGTACCGCTCGATGAGCAGTTCTTC
V gene: TRBV5-4; D gene: TRBD2; clone size: -; J gene: TRBJ2-3; CDR3 length: 14; CDR3 protein: CASSLGSGTDTQYF; CDR3 DNA: TGTGCCAGCAGCTTGGGTAGCGGGACAGATACGCAGTATTTT
V gene: TRBV27; D gene: TRBD2; clone size: few; J gene: TRBJ2-5; CDR3 length: 16; CDR3 protein: CASSPRLAGRAETQYF; CDR3 DNA: TGTGCCAGCAGTCCCAGACTAGCGGGGAGGGCTGAGACCCAGTACTTC
V gene: TRBV4-1; D gene: TRBD1; clone size: -; J gene: TRBJ2-7; CDR3 length: 15; CDR3 protein: CASSKGQGSLYEQYF; CDR3 DNA: TGCGCCAGCAGCAAGGGACAGGGTAGTTTGTACGAGCAGTACTTC
V gene: TRBV19; D gene: -; clone size: once; J gene: TRBJ2-2; CDR3 length: 14; CDR3 protein: CASSMGGLTGELFF; CDR3 DNA: TGTGCCAGTAGTATGGGCGGTTTAACCGGGGAGCTGTTTTTT
V gene: TRBV6-5; D gene: -; clone size: -; J gene: TRBJ1-5; CDR3 length: 15; CDR3 protein: CASSSGLGSNQPQHF; CDR3 DNA: TGTGCCTCCAGTTCTGGGCTGGGTAGCAATCAGCCCCAGCATTTT
V gene: TRBV7-9; D gene: -; clone size: -; J gene: TRBJ2-1; CDR3 length: 15; CDR3 protein: CASSLVGGSYNEQFF; CDR3 DNA: TGTGCCAGCAGCTTAGTAGGAGGCTCCTACAATGAGCAGTTCTTC
V gene: TRBV9; D gene: -; clone size: few; J gene: TRBJ2-3; CDR3 length: 17; CDR3 protein: CASSAAPWTQSADTQYF; CDR3 DNA: TGTGCCAGCAGCGCCGCCCCATGGACACAGTCAGCGGATACGCAGTATTTT
V gene: TRBV4-2; D gene: -; clone size: -; J gene: TRBJ2-7; CDR3 length: 17; CDR3 protein: CASSSRSAGPSTYEQYF; CDR3 DNA: TGTGCCAGCAGCTCCAGGTCCGCGGGACCCTCAACCTACGAGCAGTACTTC
V gene: TRBV11-2; D gene: -; clone size: -; J gene: TRBJ2-3; CDR3 length: 16; CDR3 protein: CARAGLQGQSTDTQYF; CDR3 DNA: TGTGCCAGAGCAGGTTTACAGGGCCAAAGCACAGATACGCAGTATTTT
V gene: TRBV7-9; D gene: -; clone size: once; J gene: TRBJ2-7; CDR3 length: 14; CDR3 protein: CASSSGGVSFEQYF; CDR3 DNA: TGTGCCAGCAGCTCCGGTGGGGTTTCCTTCGAGCAGTACTTC
V gene: TRBV5-5; D gene: -; clone size: -; J gene: TRBJ1-6; CDR3 length: 16; CDR3 protein: CASSLDASSYNSPLHF; CDR3 DNA: TGTGCCAGCAGCTTGGATGCGAGCTCCTATAATTCACCCCTCCACTTT
V gene: TRBV19; D gene: TRBD2; clone size: -; J gene: TRBJ2-2; CDR3 length: 16; CDR3 protein: CASRRLAGGPVGELFF; CDR3 DNA: TGTGCCAGTAGACGACTAGCGGGAGGGCCAGTCGGGGAGCTGTTTTTT
V gene: TRBV10-2; D gene: -; clone size: -; J gene: TRBJ1-4; CDR3 length: 12; CDR3 protein: CASKRGFEKLFF; CDR3 DNA: TGCGCCAGCAAGAGGGGCTTCGAAAAACTGTTTTTT
V gene: TRBV20-1; D gene: -; clone size: -; J gene: TRBJ2-3; CDR3 length: 11; CDR3 protein: CSVTRTDTQYF; CDR3 DNA: TGCAGTGTGACGCGCACAGATACGCAGTATTTT
V gene: TRBV27; D gene: -; clone size: -; J gene: TRBJ2-1; CDR3 length: 16; CDR3 protein: CASSPPARGRYNEQFF; CDR3 DNA: TGTGCCAGCAGTCCCCCCGCCCGGGGCAGGTACAATGAGCAGTTCTTC
V gene: TRBV19; D gene: TRBD2; clone size: -; J gene: TRBJ2-1; CDR3 length: 13; CDR3 protein: CASSSGSGGEQFF; CDR3 DNA: TGTGCCAGTAGTAGCGGGAGCGGGGGTGAGCAGTTCTTC
V gene: TRBV2; D gene: TRBD2; clone size: -; J gene: TRBJ2-4; CDR3 length: 14; CDR3 protein: CASSEEAGLNIQYF; CDR3 DNA: TGTGCCAGCAGTGAGGAAGCGGGGTTAAACATTCAGTACTTC
V gene: TRBV4-1; D gene: -; clone size: -; J gene: TRBJ2-7; CDR3 length: 15; CDR3 protein: CASSQAGGQPYEQYF; CDR3 DNA: TGCGCCAGCAGCCAAGCCGGGGGACAACCCTACGAGCAGTACTTC
V gene: TRBV7-9; D gene: -; clone size: -; J gene: TRBJ1-4; CDR3 length: 14; CDR3 protein: CASSKDGPNEKLFF; CDR3 DNA: TGTGCCAGCAGCAAGGACGGCCCCAATGAAAAACTGTTTTTT
V gene: TRBV10-3; D gene: TRBD2; clone size: -; J gene: TRBJ2-1; CDR3 length: 15; CDR3 protein: CAISVASGRNNEQFF; CDR3 DNA: TGTGCCATCAGTGTGGCTAGCGGGAGAAACAATGAGCAGTTCTTC
V gene: TRBV28; D gene: -; clone size: -; J gene: TRBJ1-1; CDR3 length: 10; CDR3 protein: CASTSTEAFF; CDR3 DNA: TGTGCCAGCACTTCCACTGAAGCTTTCTTT
V gene: TRBV6-5; D gene: -; clone size: few; J gene: TRBJ2-1; CDR3 length: 15; CDR3 protein: CASSPVQPRANEQFF; CDR3 DNA: TGTGCCAGCAGCCCCGTGCAGCCGAGGGCGAATGAGCAGTTCTTC
V gene: TRBV30; D gene: TRBD1; clone size: -; J gene: TRBJ1-1; CDR3 length: 16; CDR3 protein: CAWRRGGTGRATEAFF; CDR3 DNA: TGTGCCTGGAGACGAGGGGGGACAGGGCGTGCCACTGAAGCTTTCTTT
V gene: TRBV10-3; D gene: -; clone size: -; J gene: TRBJ1-1; CDR3 length: 16; CDR3 protein: CAISDPQGGKDTEAFF; CDR3 DNA: TGTGCCATCAGTGACCCCCAGGGAGGGAAAGATACTGAAGCTTTCTTT
V gene: TRBV10-3; D gene: TRBD1; clone size: -; J gene: TRBJ2-1; CDR3 length: 13; CDR3 protein: CAIKRGQDNEQFF; CDR3 DNA: TGTGCCATCAAGAGGGGGCAGGACAATGAGCAGTTCTTC
V gene: TRBV5-1; D gene: -; clone size: -; J gene: TRBJ1-1; CDR3 length: 16; CDR3 protein: CASKETRGPSATEAFF; CDR3 DNA: TGCGCCAGCAAGGAGACTCGGGGGCCCAGTGCCACTGAAGCTTTCTTT
V gene: TRBV11-2; D gene: -; clone size: -; J gene: TRBJ2-5; CDR3 length: 14; CDR3 protein: CASSRREVQETQYF; CDR3 DNA: TGTGCCAGCAGCCGGAGGGAGGTCCAAGAGACCCAGTACTTC
V gene: TRBV7-8; D gene: -; clone size: -; J gene: TRBJ2-5; CDR3 length: 14; CDR3 protein: CASTLGGPEETQYF; CDR3 DNA: TGTGCCAGCACCCTGGGGGGGCCGGAGGAGACCCAGTACTTC
V gene: TRBV30; D gene: -; clone size: -; J gene: TRBJ2-4; CDR3 length: 12; CDR3 protein: CATDLAKNIQYF; CDR3 DNA: TGTGCGACGGATCTAGCCAAAAACATTCAGTACTTC
V gene: TRBV11-1; D gene: TRBD1; clone size: -; J gene: TRBJ1-1; CDR3 length: 16; CDR3 protein: CASSKPGQVRGTEAFF; CDR3 DNA: TGTGCCAGCAGCAAGCCGGGACAGGTGAGGGGCACTGAAGCTTTCTTT
V gene: TRBV7-6; D gene: -; clone size: -; J gene: TRBJ2-1; CDR3 length: 17; CDR3 protein: CASSLAYRGRSYNEQFF; CDR3 DNA: TGTGCCAGCAGCTTAGCGTATCGGGGTCGCTCCTACAATGAGCAGTTCTTC
V gene: TRBV10-2; D gene: TRBD2; clone size: -; J gene: TRBJ2-5; CDR3 length: 15; CDR3 protein: CASSESNSGRETQYF; CDR3 DNA: TGCGCCAGCAGTGAGTCGAATAGCGGGAGGGAGACCCAGTACTTC
V gene: TRBV11-3; D gene: TRBD2; clone size: -; J gene: TRBJ2-7; CDR3 length: 13; CDR3 protein: CASSLSGAYEQYF; CDR3 DNA: TGTGCCAGCAGCTTGAGCGGGGCCTACGAGCAGTACTTC
V gene: TRBV10-1; D gene: -; clone size: -; J gene: TRBJ2-3; CDR3 length: 13; CDR3 protein: CASSEHHTDTQYF; CDR3 DNA: TGCGCCAGCAGTGAACACCACACAGATACGCAGTATTTT
V gene: TRBV5-1; D gene: -; clone size: -; J gene: TRBJ1-4; CDR3 length: 14; CDR3 protein: CASSLEQGDEKLFF; CDR3 DNA: TGCGCCAGCAGCTTGGAGCAGGGTGATGAAAAACTGTTTTTT
V gene: TRBV27; D gene: -; clone size: few; J gene: TRBJ2-2; CDR3 length: 15; CDR3 protein: CASSLQGQNTGELFF; CDR3 DNA: TGTGCCAGCAGTTTACAAGGCCAGAACACCGGGGAGCTGTTTTTT